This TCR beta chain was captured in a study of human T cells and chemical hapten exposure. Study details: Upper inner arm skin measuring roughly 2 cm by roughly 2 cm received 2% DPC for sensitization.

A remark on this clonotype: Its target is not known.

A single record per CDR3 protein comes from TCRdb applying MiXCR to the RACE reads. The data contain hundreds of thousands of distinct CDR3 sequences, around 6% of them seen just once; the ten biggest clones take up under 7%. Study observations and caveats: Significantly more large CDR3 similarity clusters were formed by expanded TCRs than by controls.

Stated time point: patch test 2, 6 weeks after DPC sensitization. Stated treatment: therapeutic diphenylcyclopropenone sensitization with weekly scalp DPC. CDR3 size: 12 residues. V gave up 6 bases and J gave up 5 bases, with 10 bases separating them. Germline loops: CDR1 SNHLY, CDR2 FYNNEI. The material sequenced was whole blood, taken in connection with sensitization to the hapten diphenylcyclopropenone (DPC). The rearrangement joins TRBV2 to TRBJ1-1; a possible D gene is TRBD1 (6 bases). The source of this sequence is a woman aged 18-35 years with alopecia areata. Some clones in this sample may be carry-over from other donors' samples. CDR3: CASRDTGTEAFF. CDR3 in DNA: TGTGCCAGCAGGGACACAGGGACTGAAGCTTTCTTT.